A single sample is the source of the 27 T cell receptor beta chains below, sequenced in a study of shared clonotypes between healthy human individuals. Clones were read by immunoSEQ multiplex PCR, and TCRdb kept only the in-frame ones, dropping some. The data contain fewer than 850,000 clones, about 92% of them seen just once; the ten biggest clones take up 30% to 40%. The sample taken for sequencing was memory CD8+ T cells from PBMCs. Subset described: CD45RO+ cells pooled with CCR7-negative TemRA cells. The receptors originated from a man between 18 and 29 years old in good health. Some clones in this sample may be carry-over from other donors' samples.

The chain uses TRBV7-9 and TRBJ1-1, with TRBD1 identical over 9 bases. The CDR3 is made up of 16 amino acids. The germline V gene encodes CDR1 SEHNR and CDR2 FQNEAQ (reference sequence). V lost 5 bases, J lost 1 base, and 8 bases stayed unmatched. The DNA of the CDR3 is TGTGCCAGCAGCGGAACAGGGGGCAGGGAGAACACTGAAGCTTTCTTT. Translating gives CASSGTGGRENTEAFF.

V usage is TRBV11-3 and J usage is TRBJ2-1; 11 bases line up with TRBD2. The ends lost 3 bases at V and 9 bases at J; junction bases unmatched: 4. This CDR3 is built from 14 residues. Germline V gene sequence: CDR1 SGHNT, CDR2 YENEEA. The DNA of the CDR3 is TGTGCCAGCAGCTTTAGCGGGAGGGGGGGTGAGCAGTTCTTC. It yields the protein CASSFSGRGGEQFF.

This clone came up once. This chain joins TRBV28 and TRBJ1-5; a weak D match, TRBD1 (6 bases). Trimming left V 8 bases short and J 2 bases short, with 13 bases between. The CDR3 loop spans 14 amino acids. Germline CDR1 is MDHEN and CDR2 is SYDVKM. CDR3 sequence reads: CASGSRGGNQPQHF. CDR3 coding DNA: TGTGCCAGCGGGAGCAGGGGCGGCAATCAGCCCCAGCATTTT.

This clone occurred once. The chain is built from TRBV2 and TRBJ2-5; unclear D gene. The J call is in doubt because the DNA end fits TRBJ2-7 better. This CDR3 is built from 12 residues. CDR1 SNHLY and CDR2 FYNNEI come from the germline V gene. The CDR3 spells CASMGTLYEQYF. CDR3 coding DNA: TGTGCCAGCATGGGCACTCTGTACGAGCAGTACTTC.

The genes are TRBV11-2 and TRBJ2-7; 11 bases map to TRBD2. V trimming: 0 bases; J trimming: 2 bases; junction bases outside the gene matches: 3. In germline, CDR1 is SGHAT, CDR2 FQNNGV. The CDR3 is 16 residues long. The CDR3: CASSLDPSGRTYEQYF. DNA of the CDR3: TGTGCCAGCAGCTTAGATCCTAGCGGGAGGACCTACGAGCAGTACTTC.

As regards this clone: This CDR3 is also generated by other DNA sequences in the sample. J is TRBJ2-7 and V is TRBV27; TRBD2 matches at 11 bases. From germline, CDR1 is MNHEY and CDR2 SMNVEV (reference sequence). Losses at the gene ends were 6 bases for V and 2 bases for J; bases not matched to a gene: 3. This CDR3 has 14 residues. The CDR3 DNA is TGTGCCAGCAGCCCGGGACTAGCGGCCTACGAGCAGTACTTC. Encoded protein: CASSPGLAAYEQYF.

The chain employs TRBV27 and TRBJ1-1, with D tentatively TRBD1 (5 bases). The CDR3 extends over 14 amino acids. The germline V gene encodes CDR1 MNHEY and CDR2 SMNVEV (reference sequence). The V and J ends lost 3 bases and 4 bases respectively, with 12 bases between them. CDR3 in amino acids: CASSFGGSRTEAFF. The DNA of the CDR3 is TGTGCCAGCAGTTTTGGGGGTTCACGCACTGAAGCTTTCTTT.

In DNA, the CDR3 is TGTGCCAGCAGCCACAGCCAAGGACTAGCGGGGGTCTACGAGCAGTACTTC. It translates to CASSHSQGLAGVYEQYF. The chain has TRBV7-9 and TRBJ2-7, with 13 positions matching TRBD2. Germline CDR1 is SEHNR and CDR2 is FQNEAQ (reference sequence). The CDR3 covers 17 residues. V trimming: 5 bases; J trimming: 3 bases; junction bases outside the gene matches: 10.

This chain connects TRBV27 to TRBJ2-7; D is possibly TRBD1 (6 bases). CDR1 and CDR2 from the germline V gene are MNHEY and SMNVEV (reference sequence). The CDR3 is 14 amino acids. Trimming pared 2 bases from V and 6 bases from J, leaving 14 bases between. The CDR3 DNA reads TGTGCCAGCAGTTTAGGGTTTACAGGGATCGAGCAGTACTTC. The encoded protein is CASSLGFTGIEQYF.

This clone has just a few counts. The chain couples TRBV7-9 to TRBJ1-2; D gene unclear. This CDR3 contains 10 residues. Looked up from germline, CDR1 is SEHNR and CDR2 is FQNEAQ (reference sequence). Trimming removed 4 bases at V and 4 bases at J, with 1 base between. CDR3 protein: CASSSYGYTF. The DNA for the CDR3 is TGTGCCAGCAGCTCCTATGGCTACACCTTC.

The chain employs TRBV29-1 and TRBJ2-4; weak D call: TRBD2 (7 bases). The germline V gene has CDR1 SQVTM and CDR2 ANQGSEA. CDR3 length equals 15 residues. V lost 8 bases and J 4 bases, leaving 21 bases between the germline ends. The CDR3 loop reads CSFPLNGGQKNIQYF. The CDR3 DNA follows: TGCAGCTTCCCATTAAACGGGGGGCAGAAAAACATTCAGTACTTC.

This clone appeared a few times. This chain joins TRBV9 and TRBJ1-1; D is undetermined. The CDR3 runs to 14 residues. Per germline, CDR1 SGDLS and CDR2 YYNGEE. V was cut by 0 bases and J by 10 bases, with 16 bases left in between. CDR3 in DNA: TGTGCCAGCAGCGTAGTCCAGGATGAAGGGATAGCTTTCTTT. Translated, it gives CASSVVQDEGIAFF. The variable domain in full, completed from reference TRBV9 and TRBJ1-1, reads DSGVTQTPKHLITATGQRVTLRCSPRSGDLSVYWYQQSLDQGLQFLIQYYNGEERAKGNILERFSAQQFPDLHSELNLSSLELGDSALYFCASSVVQDEGIAFFGQGTRLTVV.

The rearrangement joins TRBV7-9 to TRBJ2-7; a weak D match, TRBD2 (6 bases). Between the trimmed V and J ends, which lost 5 bases and 0 bases, there was a span of 20 bases. Germline CDR1 and CDR2: SEHNR and FQNEAQ (reference sequence). The CDR3 contains 17 residues. The DNA of the CDR3 is TGTGCCAGCAGCCCCCTTCCGGGACTTCGCATCTCCTACGAGCAGTACTTC. Protein: CASSPLPGLRISYEQYF. Drawing the rest from reference TRBV7-9 and TRBJ2-7, the complete variable domain is DTGVSQNPRHKITKRGQNVTFRCDPISEHNRLYWYRQTLGQGPEFLTYFQNEAQLEKSRLLSDRFSAERPKGSFSTLEIQRTEQGDSAMYLCASSPLPGLRISYEQYFGPGTRLTVT.

On this clone itself: This specimen includes other DNA sequences encoding the same CDR3. V is TRBV29-1 and J is TRBJ1-2; D gene unclear. The germline V gene encodes CDR1 SQVTM and CDR2 ANQGSEA. The CDR3 has 12 residues. Deletions cut 4 bases from V and 1 base from J, with 7 bases between. Here the CDR3 DNA reads TGCAGCGTTGTTGGCGGTAACTATGGCTACACCTTC. Its protein product is CSVVGGNYGYTF. The full variable domain, rest sourced from reference TRBV29-1 and TRBJ1-2, is SAVISQKPSRDICQRGTSLTIQCQVDSQVTMMFWYRQQPGQSLTLIATANQGSEATYESGFVIDKFPISRPNLTFSTLTVSNMSPEDSSIYLCSVVGGNYGYTFGSGTRLTVV.

This clone was seen many times. The chain joins TRBV27 to TRBJ1-1; D unclear. The CDR3 runs to 13 residues. Germline values: CDR1 MNHEY, CDR2 SMNVEV (reference sequence). The V and J ends lost 3 bases and 4 bases respectively, with 9 bases between them. Here the CDR3 DNA reads TGTGCCAGCAGTTTCGTTGGGAGCACTGAAGCTTTCTTT. This codes for CASSFVGSTEAFF.

Notes on this clone: The identical CDR3 is also encoded by other nucleotide sequences in the sample. This chain joins TRBV19 and TRBJ1-5; no reliable D call. The V end lost 2 bases, the J end lost 3 bases, and 8 bases lay between the germline ends. The CDR3 is made up of 14 amino acids. Looked up from germline, CDR1 is LNHDA and CDR2 is SQIVND (reference sequence). CDR3 sequence reads: CASSIRDTNQPQHF. The CDR3 DNA is TGTGCCAGTAGTATACGGGATACCAATCAGCCCCAGCATTTT.

The chain carries TRBV27 and TRBJ1-5, with TRBD1 matching 7 bases. The CDR3 consists of 15 residues. Germline lookup yields CDR1 MNHEY and CDR2 SMNVEV (reference sequence). J gave up 4 bases and V 3 bases, and 6 bases lay outside the gene matches. Here the CDR3 reads CASSFDPGGNQPQHF. CDR3 nucleotide sequence: TGTGCCAGCAGTTTTGACCCAGGGGGGAATCAGCCCCAGCATTTT.

The J gene is TRBJ2-7, the V gene TRBV29-1, with 7 bases that match TRBD1. This CDR3 has 14 amino acids. Germline lookup yields CDR1 SQVTM and CDR2 ANQGSEA. V lost 4 bases and J lost 1; bases outside the gene matches: 7. In DNA, the CDR3 is TGCAGCGTTGCAGGGGACAGTTTGTCCTACGAGCAGTACTTC. As protein: CSVAGDSLSYEQYF.

Points on this clone: This specimen includes other DNA sequences encoding the same CDR3. This chain joins TRBV27 and TRBJ2-2; D is unclear. CDR1 and CDR2 from the germline V gene are MNHEY and SMNVEV (reference sequence). This CDR3 comprises 13 residues. Between the trimmed V and J ends, which lost 5 bases and 1 base, there was a span of 5 bases. The CDR3 loop reads CASSLRNTGELFF. The CDR3 DNA reads TGTGCCAGCAGTCTGAGGAACACCGGGGAGCTGTTTTTT.

J is TRBJ2-7 and V is TRBV5-6; D is perhaps TRBD2 (6 bases). The CDR3 covers 13 residues. Germline V gene sequence: CDR1 SGHDT, CDR2 YYEEEE. Between the trimmed V and J ends, which lost 4 bases and 2 bases, there was a span of 10 bases. The CDR3 is CASSREPPYEQYF. The CDR3 DNA reads as TGTGCCAGCAGCCGGGAGCCCCCCTACGAGCAGTACTTC.

The chain is built from TRBV29-1 and TRBJ2-1; no firm D call. With 7 bases removed from V and 12 bases from J, the gap between germline ends came to 19 bases. The CDR3 has 12 amino acids. CDR1 and CDR2 (germline): SQVTM, ANQGSEA. The DNA of the CDR3 is TGCAGCGCCCCAATGATTCCGTTCGGGCAGTTCTTC. Translation gives CSAPMIPFGQFF.

Comment on this clone: Other DNA sequences of this sample code for an identical CDR3. The chain couples TRBV27 to TRBJ2-1; 7 positions agree with TRBD2. The CDR3 runs 16 residues. Germline CDR1 and CDR2: MNHEY and SMNVEV (reference sequence). The V segment lost 0 bases and the J segment 6 bases; nucleotides outside the gene matches: 8. CDR3 DNA sequence: TGTGCCAGCAGTTTATCCGCGGGAGTTGGAGGCAATGAGCAGTTCTTC. It codes for CASSLSAGVGGNEQFF.

The chain carries TRBV4-1 and TRBJ2-1, with D possibly being TRBD2 (6 bases). V lost 3 bases, J lost 0 bases, and 12 bases lay in between. The CDR3 covers 16 residues. Germline V CDR1 and CDR2: MGHRA, YSYEKL. This CDR3 reads CASSHPGGTSYNEQFF. The CDR3 bases are TGCGCCAGCAGCCACCCGGGCGGGACCTCCTACAATGAGCAGTTCTTC.

This chain connects TRBV11-2 to TRBJ1-2, with 11 positions matching TRBD1. The V gene's germline CDR1 is SGHAT and CDR2 FQNNGV. This CDR3 region has 17 residues. V lost 0 bases, J lost 6 bases, and 9 bases stayed unmatched. The CDR3 region has the DNA TGTGCCAGCAGCTTAGATCCAAGGACAGGGGGCGCTCATGGCTACACCTTC. Translated, it gives CASSLDPRTGGAHGYTF.

The sample holds a few counts of this clone. The chain employs TRBV6-4 and TRBJ2-3; the D gene is possibly TRBD2 (5 bases). The CDR3 contains 14 residues. Trimming left V 6 bases short and J 0 bases short, with 10 bases between. Germline CDR1 and CDR2: MRHNA and SNTAGT. The CDR3 DNA reads as TGTGCCAGCAGCCCCGAGGGCAGCACAGATACGCAGTATTTT. It specifies CASSPEGSTDTQYF.

The chain uses TRBV27 and TRBJ2-7; D may be TRBD2 (5 bases). Trimming took off 10 bases at V and 6 bases at J, with 19 bases between the two ends. CDR3 length: 13 amino acids. Germline V gene sequence: CDR1 MNHEY, CDR2 SMNVEV (reference sequence). The CDR3 sequence is CATSPSSRGEQYF. The CDR3 bases are TGTGCCACCTCCCCCTCATCACGGGGCGAGCAGTACTTC.

The CDR3 loop is CASSSPGLRGTGELFF. The CDR3 nucleotides are TGTGCCAGCAGCTCGCCGGGACTTAGGGGAACCGGGGAGCTGTTTTTT. The rearrangement links TRBV5-4 to TRBJ2-2, with TRBD2 as a possible D gene (6 bases). V lost 3 bases and J 5 bases, leaving 17 bases between the germline ends. Germline assignment: CDR1 SGHNT and CDR2 YYREEE (reference sequence). The CDR3 runs 16 residues.